Sequencing of this T cell receptor (beta chain) was carried out in a study of post-analysis software for immune sequencing data (dated by TCRdb to the mid-2010s). Background for the entire study: Relapsing-remitting, secondary progressive and progressive-relapsing multiple sclerosis were recorded as disease courses, and subtype annotation was lacking for some patients. The patient repertoires were set against eleven to twelve previously published healthy control repertoires from donors whose ages ranged from 6 to 25 years. A subset of samples was prepared in parallel using single-end sample barcoding, then pooled and co-amplified after Illumina adapter ligation.

Comment on this clonotype: Which antigen it targets is not known. The record has no base qualities; no much larger clone is one base away.

The library was obtained by PCR. TCRdb shows the sequencer as Illumina HiSeq 2500. Unique molecular identifiers were incorporated into TCR beta cDNA libraries to reduce PCR and sequencing biases. Every 1 to 10 million input T cells yielded 500,000 or so cDNA molecules, meaning each molecule approximated one T cell. Patient libraries were prepared and sequenced with the same protocol used for the earlier healthy control dataset. Samples belonging to the same batch were prepared together, multiplexed and sequenced on a shared HiSeq lane. On the study's bioinformatics: Raw barcoded reads were processed with MIGEC, and single-read molecular identifier groups were discarded before consensus assembly and CDR3 extraction. VDJtools was used for post-analysis of the clonotype tables, with diversity normalized by down-sampling every dataset to the smallest sample size. To correct batch-related cross-sample contamination, repertoire overlap clustering matched CDR3 amino acid sequences but not nucleotide sequences. TCRdb reran the public reads through fastp at Q25 and MiXCR, keeping productive beta chains. For every CDR3 protein sequence, its rows merge into one entry that carries the most common genes and DNA. What appears here as the V and J calls and clone size reflects TCRdb's work, not the paper's. The sample data list hundreds of thousands of distinct CDR3 sequences, and approximately 53% of these were observed just once. The ten largest clones represent 4.6% of the sample.

TCR beta repertoires were profiled from peripheral blood of some 13 young patients with multiple sclerosis to demonstrate the VDJtools post-analysis software. Multiple sclerosis patients were children and adolescents aged roughly 6 to 15 years. What the work shows at the level of the full study, not this receptor alone: The multiple sclerosis patient group was slightly younger than the control group. Multiple sclerosis patients had significantly lower normalized Chao1 diversity than controls, a result that suggests substantial peripheral T-cell clonal expansion. When samples were clustered directly using the F measure, samples prepared in the same batch co-clustered strongly, which prompted a batch-effect correction.

The sequenced sample was blood. The TCR sequence derives from a girl between 5 and 17 years old with multiple sclerosis.

The CDR3 reads as follows: CASSPGGLKTQYF. The nucleotides are TGTGCCAGCTCACCAGGGGGCTTGAAGACCCAGTACTTC. The chain joins TRBV18 to TRBJ2-5; matching of 6 bases hints at TRBD1 as the D gene. Cut back by 2 bases and 6 bases, the V and J ends lie 10 bases apart. The CDR1 and CDR2 encoded by the germline V gene are KGHSH and LQKENI. The CDR3 runs 13 amino acids, cysteine and phenylalanine included. Kept here is only the CDR3 DNA, which spans 39 bases and is read in frame from base 1.